This T cell receptor beta chain is drawn from a study of OX40 agonist ivuxolimab in advanced cancers. Whole-study context: Treatment of patients was with ivuxolimab, an agonistic anti-OX40 (CD134) antibody. Those treated in dose escalation had hepatocellular carcinoma, melanoma, renal cell cancer or head and neck cancer.

Trimming took 9 bases from V and 4 from J; bases not matched to a gene: 8. The CDR3 runs 13 residues. The germline V gene has CDR1 LNHDA and CDR2 SQIVND (reference sequence). Concerning this clone itself: Its target is not known.

Generated by immunoSEQ multiplex PCR, the TCRdb table keeps only in-frame clones and is missing some. The sample includes roughly 70,000 clones, about 93% of them seen just once. Overall study findings and caveats: Expanded peripheral T-cell antigen specificity went undetermined. Circulating CD4+ and CD8+ T cells showed clonal expansion by week 6 at 0.1 to 3.0 mg/kg.

The V gene is TRBV19, the J gene TRBJ2-7, with TRBD2 matching over 8 bases. The TCR comes from an adult with an advanced solid tumor such as melanoma, head and neck, liver or kidney cancer. Sequencing used CD4+ or CD8+ T cells sorted from blood, obtained in a trial of the OX40 agonist ivuxolimab. This CDR3 is CASRGQRGYEQYF. CDR3 DNA: TGTGCCAGCAGGGGCCAGCGGGGGTACGAGCAGTACTTC.